What follows are 4 T cell receptor beta chains derived from one specimen sequenced in a study of OX40 agonist ivuxolimab in advanced cancers. Clones were sequenced by immunoSEQ multiplex PCR, and TCRdb holds only the in-frame ones, with some missing. The sample lists tens of thousands of clones; about nine tenths were seen once. The sequencing used CD4+ or CD8+ T cells sorted from blood, collected in a trial of the OX40 agonist ivuxolimab. The receptors shown here come from an adult with an advanced solid tumor such as melanoma, head and neck, liver or kidney cancer.

The V and J genes are TRBV19 and TRBJ2-1; 15 nucleotides align to TRBD2. The CDR3 totals 17 residues. Germline CDR1 is LNHDA and CDR2 is SQIVND (reference sequence). The V gene end was trimmed by 3 bases and the J gene end by 7 bases; junction bases not matched to a gene: 7. The CDR3, as DNA: TGTGCCAGTAGTATGTGGGGACTAGCGGGAGGCGGGAATGAGCAGTTCTTC. Its translation: CASSMWGLAGGGNEQFF.

The chain couples TRBV11-2 to TRBJ1-1, with TRBD1 as a possible D gene (5 bases). V lost 7 bases and J 4 bases, leaving 16 bases between the germline ends. The length of the CDR3 is 14 residues. CDR1 is SGHAT and CDR2 is FQNNGV in the germline V gene. CDR3 coding DNA: TGTGCCAGCACGGGGGAGGTCGTTGCCACTGAAGCTTTCTTT. This sequence encodes CASTGEVVATEAFF.

This clone was observed once. The rearrangement joins TRBV5-4 to TRBJ1-3, with 7 bases fitting TRBD1. The CDR3 length is 15 residues. CDR1 and CDR2 from the germline V gene are SGHNT and YYREEE (reference sequence). Trimming took 0 bases from V and 8 from J; bases not matched to a gene: 8. The CDR3 here is CASSLGGDREHTIYF. The CDR3 bases are TGTGCCAGCAGCTTGGGTGGCGACAGGGAACACACCATATATTTT.

The rearrangement uses TRBV5-6 and TRBJ1-4; D is undetermined. Trimming removed 1 base at V and 6 bases at J, with 10 bases between. CDR1 is SGHDT and CDR2 is YYEEEE in the germline V gene. CDR3 size: 14 residues. This CDR3 is CASSLLVSDEKLFF. CDR3 bases: TGTGCCAGCAGCTTGTTAGTCTCGGATGAAAAACTGTTTTTT.